This passage covers 6 T cell receptor beta chains from one sample sequenced in a study of blood T cell repertoires in COVID-19. This table comes from immunoSEQ multiplex PCR, and its TCRdb copy is limited to in-frame clones, with some not included. Altogether some 230,000 clones are present, roughly 80% being singletons, with the ten largest covering approximately 7.6%. The sequencing sample was made of peripheral blood. All receptors derive from a woman of 80 years or more with COVID-19, enrolled during active disease.

The rearrangement uses TRBV3-1 (or the pseudogene TRBV3-2) and TRBJ1-6; 10 nucleotides agree with TRBD1. Trimming removed 1 base from V and 2 bases from J; junction bases left unmatched: 5. Germline CDR1 and CDR2: LGHDT and YNNKEL (reference sequence). The CDR3 is 18 residues long. The DNA of the CDR3 is TGTGCCAGCAGCCAAGGACAGGGGGCGAGGACCTATAATTCACCCCTCCACTTT. Its protein is CASSQGQGARTYNSPLHF.

There are a few counts of this clone. The chain uses TRBV5-4 and TRBJ1-2; D is unresolved. V was cut by 1 base and J by 1 base, with 8 bases left in between. The CDR3 is made up of 14 amino acids. The V gene's germline CDR1 is SGHNT and CDR2 YYREEE (reference sequence). In nucleotides, the CDR3 is TGTGCCAGCAGCTTGCCGGGTTTTAACTATGGCTACACCTTC. As protein: CASSLPGFNYGYTF.

The gene calls are TRBV5-1 and TRBJ1-2; D might be TRBD1 (6 bases). Germline assignment: CDR1 SGHRS and CDR2 YFSETQ. The V end was cut by 2 bases, the J end by 3 bases, with 14 bases between. This CDR3 has 15 residues. The CDR3 sequence is CASSFGDTRDYGYTF. DNA of the CDR3: TGCGCCAGCAGCTTCGGGGACACTCGGGACTATGGCTACACCTTC.

V usage is TRBV2 and J usage is TRBJ2-3, with D unresolved. Trimming stripped 2 bases from V and 2 bases from J, with 8 bases between. The CDR3 totals 14 residues. The germline gives CDR1 SNHLY, CDR2 FYNNEI. Here the CDR3 reads CASSESLVTDTQYF. Written as DNA, the CDR3 is TGTGCCAGCAGTGAAAGTCTAGTCACAGATACGCAGTATTTT.

V and J are TRBV3-1 (or the pseudogene TRBV3-2) and TRBJ1-1, with 7 nucleotides matching TRBD1. The V and J ends lost 7 bases and 3 bases, in that order; junction bases with no gene match: 8. The CDR3 spans 14 residues. Per the germline V gene, CDR1 is LGHDT and CDR2 is YNNKEL (reference sequence). The CDR3: CASIPTQGDTEAFF. DNA for the CDR3: TGTGCCAGCATCCCGACTCAGGGGGACACTGAAGCTTTCTTT.

The rearrangement joins TRBV15 to TRBJ1-2; D ambiguous. This CDR3 is built from 15 residues. V was trimmed by 5 bases and J by 6 bases, leaving 19 bases between them. Germline values: CDR1 LNHNV, CDR2 YYDKDF (reference sequence). The CDR3 DNA reads TGTGCCACCAGCCGTGTTGGGCCACCTCCGGATGGCTACACCTTC. This translates into CATSRVGPPPDGYTF.